This entry is about one TCR beta chain. Its antigen is not known. V was clipped by 5 bases and J by 4 bases; unmatched bases: 3. The CDR3 loop spans 13 amino acids. CDR1 and CDR2 (germline): SEHNR, FQNEAQ (reference sequence). Via MiXCR, TCRdb re-called the RT-PCR reads, giving one row per CDR3 protein. Of 550,000 to 650,000 distinct CDR3 sequences listed, approximately 10% are singletons. This record comes from a study of response to subunit inactivated influenza vaccine. Study-level results: Each seasonal influenza vaccination recruits few new T cells, the authors suggested.

Source: PBMCs from blood, taken on the day of vaccination. This clonotype was sampled from a man in his fifties or sixties who received an inactivated influenza vaccine. The V gene is TRBV7-9, the J gene TRBJ1-1; 8 positions match TRBD1. The CDR3 coding sequence is TGTGCCAGCAGCCCAGGGGGCTTCACTGAAGCTTTCTTT. Translating gives CASSPGGFTEAFF. The full variable domain, rest sourced from reference TRBV7-9 and TRBJ1-1, is DTGVSQNPRHKITKRGQNVTFRCDPISEHNRLYWYRQTLGQGPEFLTYFQNEAQLEKSRLLSDRFSAERPKGSFSTLEIQRTEQGDSAMYLCASSPGGFTEAFFGQGTRLTVV.